This T cell receptor beta chain was recorded in a study of shared clonotypes between healthy human individuals. To note about this clone: Its antigen is unknown.

Notes on the study in general: Larger richness was generally estimated for naive than memory subsets. Incomplete sequencing of sorted subsets was indicated by rarefaction despite large depth.

Unmatched junction bases numbered 10, after V lost 4 bases and J lost 1 base. Germline values: CDR1 SNHLY, CDR2 FYNNEI. The CDR3 totals 19 residues. Measured with immunoSEQ multiplex PCR; TCRdb has only the in-frame clones, and not every one. The data hold approximately 1,500,000 clones, with approximately 98% observed a single time. The TCR was taken from a man aged 25-45 years in good health. This chain connects TRBV2 to TRBJ2-4, with 13 nucleotides matching TRBD2. The sample taken for sequencing was naive CD4+ T cells sorted from blood. Subset defined: CD45RA+ positively selected. The CDR3 nucleotides are TGTGCCAGCAGTGCGAGGGGACTAGCGGGACAACTGGCCAAAAACATTCAGTACTTC. Its protein product is CASSARGLAGQLAKNIQYF.